This TCR beta chain stems from a study of beta chain features in type 1 diabetes. Study summary: Examination spanned 90 million to 140 million sorted cells from all samples. Study findings and constraints: Type 1 diabetes patients had moderately but significantly shorter TCRB CDR3s in all four CD4+ subsets.

As regards this clone: Antigen specificity is unknown.

The isolated RNA, all of it, was reverse transcribed, so expressed TCRB transcripts were what got sequenced. Profiled with immunoSEQ multiplex PCR; TCRdb holds only in-frame clones, not every one. The sample carries about 250,000 clones, approximately 11% recorded once. The CDR3 spans 16 residues. V lost 0 bases, J lost 6 bases, and 6 bases stayed unmatched. CDR1 and CDR2 from the germline V gene are SGDLS and YYNGEE. V gene TRBV9 combines with J gene TRBJ2-3; TRBD2 matches at 11 bases. The TCR comes from a man aged 25-40 years with type 1 diabetes. The material sequenced was naive CD4+ T cells from blood. DNA for the CDR3: TGTGCCAGCAGCGTAGTTCTAGCGGGGGGAGAGGATACGCAGTATTTT. As protein: CASSVVLAGGEDTQYF.